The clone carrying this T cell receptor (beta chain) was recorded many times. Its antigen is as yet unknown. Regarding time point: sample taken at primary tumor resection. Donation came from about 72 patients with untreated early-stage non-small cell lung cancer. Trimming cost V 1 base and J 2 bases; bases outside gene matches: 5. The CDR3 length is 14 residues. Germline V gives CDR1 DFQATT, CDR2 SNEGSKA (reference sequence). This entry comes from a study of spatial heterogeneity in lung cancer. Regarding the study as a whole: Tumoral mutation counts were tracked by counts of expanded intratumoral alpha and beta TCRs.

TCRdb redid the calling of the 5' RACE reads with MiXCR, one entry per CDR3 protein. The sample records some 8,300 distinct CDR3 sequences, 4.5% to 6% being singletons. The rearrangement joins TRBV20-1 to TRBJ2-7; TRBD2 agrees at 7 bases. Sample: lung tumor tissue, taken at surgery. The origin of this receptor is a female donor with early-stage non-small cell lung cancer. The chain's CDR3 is CSARVGTTTYEQYF. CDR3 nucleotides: TGCAGTGCTAGAGTTGGGACTACAACCTACGAGCAGTACTTC.